This T cell receptor beta chain was found in a study of cytomegalovirus exposure and HLA in healthy donors. Germline values: CDR1 MGHRA, CDR2 YSYEKL. There are 18 residues in the CDR3. The V and J ends lost 0 bases and 1 base respectively, with 15 bases between them. In this sample, this clone turned up a few times. PCR used 60 Vbeta primers and 13 Jbeta primers. Using immunoSEQ multiplex PCR, the repertoire was profiled, and TCRdb retains in-frame clones only, with some absent. The sample lists 150,000 or so clones; roughly four fifths were seen once. This sequence was found in a female donor in good health and CMV-seronegative. The sequenced sample consisted of PBMCs. The V call is TRBV4-1, the J call TRBJ1-4; D remains ambiguous. The CDR3 here is CASSQEGGFGVTNEKLFF. CDR3 bases: TGCGCCAGCAGCCAAGAGGGAGGGTTTGGGGTAACTAATGAAAAACTGTTTTTT.